A single sample gave rise to the 17 T cell receptor beta chains below, sequenced in a study of Graves' ophthalmopathy and Graves' hyperthyroidism (dated by TCRdb to 2017 to 2018). Sequencing was carried out with an Illumina HiSeq 2000. TCR beta CDR3 regions were amplified from RNA transcripts for repertoire sequencing. HTBI primers and the Qiagen OneStep RT-PCR kit were used in a first-round RT-PCR, which was followed by a second-round multiplex PCR, size selection and purification. TCRdb itself trimmed the public reads at Q25 with fastp, ran MiXCR and retained productive beta chains. CDR3 protein sequences are deduplicated, and each keeps its most common genes and DNA. Across this sample there are about 600,000 distinct CDR3 sequences, with about 35% seen only once. The ten biggest clones cover about 4% of the sample. Sequenced sample: peripheral blood or thyroid tissue (not recorded which). The origin of the receptors is an adult man with Graves' hyperthyroidism.

This clonotype was seen only once. The chain has TRBV7-9 and TRBJ2-1; 7 bases map to TRBD2. From germline, CDR1 is SEHNR and CDR2 FQNEAQ (reference sequence). J gave up 8 bases and V 5 bases, and 12 bases lay outside the gene matches. The CDR3 runs 15 residues. The CDR3 coding sequence is TGTGCCAGCAGCGTAGTGGGAGGGGTTGGCCATGAGCAGTTCTTC. It specifies CASSVVGGVGHEQFF.

The rearrangement links TRBV29-1 to TRBJ2-5; D is uncertain. This CDR3 contains 13 residues. V gave up 0 bases and J gave up 5 bases, with 10 bases separating them. Looked up from germline, CDR1 is SQVTM and CDR2 is ANQGSEA. CDR3 loop: CSVEDLARETQYF. In nucleotides, the CDR3 is TGCAGCGTTGAAGATCTGGCTAGGGAGACCCAGTACTTC.

This clonotype was seen repeatedly, ten times or more. This chain connects TRBV13 to TRBJ2-7, with D perhaps TRBD1 (6 bases). The germline gives CDR1 PRHDT, CDR2 FYEKMQ (reference sequence). The V gene lost 4 bases and the J gene lost 6 bases, with 13 bases spanning the gap. The CDR3 totals 13 residues. CDR3: CASSSAGVGEQYF. The CDR3 DNA sequence: TGTGCCAGCAGCTCAGCAGGGGTCGGCGAGCAGTACTTC.

The table lists this clonotype with a few counts. The V gene is TRBV6-1, the J gene TRBJ2-7; 7 bases are a match to TRBD1. The V segment lost 2 bases and the J segment 3 bases; nucleotides outside the gene matches: 4. The germline V gene has CDR1 MNHNS and CDR2 SASEGT. The CDR3 sequence is 14 residues long. CDR3 protein: CASSERDRVYEQYF. DNA for the CDR3: TGTGCCAGCAGTGAAAGGGACAGAGTCTACGAGCAGTACTTC.

The gene calls are TRBV24-1 and TRBJ2-1; TRBD2 agrees at 13 bases. The germline CDR1 and CDR2 sequences are KGHDR and SFDVKD. The CDR3 contains 17 residues. Trimming took 4 bases from V and 2 from J; bases not matched to a gene: 4. The CDR3 coding sequence is TGTGCCACCAGTGACCCTGGGACTAGCGGGACCTACAATGAGCAGTTCTTC. This gives the protein CATSDPGTSGTYNEQFF.

This clonotype was seen a handful of times. The V call is TRBV29-1, the J call TRBJ2-7; D may match TRBD1 or TRBD2 (5 bases each). The CDR3 has 13 residues. The ends were cut back, 2 bases at V and 2 bases at J, with 10 bases in the middle. Germline CDR1 and CDR2: SQVTM and ANQGSEA. The CDR3 nucleotides read TGCAGCGTTGAATTGGGGGAGACCTACGAGCAGTACTTC. This encodes CSVELGETYEQYF.

At least ten counts were recorded for this clonotype. The chain links TRBV7-6 to TRBJ2-2; D not certain. This CDR3 contains 13 residues. Germline-derived CDR1 and CDR2 are SGHVS and FNYEAQ. The V end was cut by 5 bases, the J end by 7 bases, with 11 bases between. The CDR3 region has the DNA TGTGCCAGCAGCCCCCTCGTGGGCGGGGAGCTGTTTTTT. This encodes CASSPLVGGELFF.

V is TRBV20-1 and J is TRBJ2-2, with 7 nucleotides matching TRBD1. The V gene end was trimmed by 6 bases and the J gene end by 5 bases; junction bases not matched to a gene: 15. CDR3 length: 16 amino acids. Germline V gives CDR1 DFQATT, CDR2 SNEGSKA (reference sequence). In nucleotides, the CDR3 is TGCAGTGCCCCCGCCCGACAGGGCGAATGGACCGGGGAGCTGTTTTTT. As protein: CSAPARQGEWTGELFF.

The chain combines TRBV19 with TRBJ2-7; a weak D match, TRBD1 (7 bases). The V gene lost 6 bases and the J gene lost 2 bases, with 23 bases spanning the gap. The CDR3 contains 17 residues. CDR1 and CDR2 from the germline V gene are LNHDA and SQIVND (reference sequence). CDR3 nucleotides: TGTGCCAGTAGCGAGGAAAACATGGCCAGGGGGGCCTACGAGCAGTACTTC. Its translation: CASSEENMARGAYEQYF.

The rearrangement uses TRBV20-1 and TRBJ2-2; 13 bases are shared with TRBD2. Germline V gives CDR1 DFQATT, CDR2 SNEGSKA (reference sequence). The CDR3 totals 13 residues. The junction had 6 bases not matched to a gene; V was cut back by 1 base and J by 16 bases. CDR3: CSARGLAGGKQFF. CDR3 nucleotide sequence: TGCAGTGCTAGAGGACTAGCGGGGGGTAAGCAGTTTTTT.

The V call is TRBV6-1, the J call TRBJ1-5; 12 bases are shared with TRBD1. Germline trimming cut 6 bases from V and 9 bases from J; bases unmatched to any gene: 15. The germline V gene encodes CDR1 MNHNS and CDR2 SASEGT. The CDR3 contains 17 residues. The CDR3: CASSERTLGQGAWPQHF. In DNA form, the CDR3 reads TGTGCCAGCAGCGAAAGGACGTTGGGACAGGGGGCTTGGCCCCAGCATTTT.

The sample holds a few counts of this clonotype. The chain employs TRBV7-9 and TRBJ2-1; a possible D gene is TRBD2 (5 bases). V was clipped by 5 bases and J by 5 bases, with 13 bases between them. Germline V CDR1 and CDR2: SEHNR, FQNEAQ (reference sequence). The CDR3 has 14 amino acids. CDR3 in DNA: TGTGCCAGCAGCCCGGATTTCGGGGACAATGAGCAGTTCTTC. Translated: CASSPDFGDNEQFF.

The rearrangement uses TRBV20-1 and TRBJ2-5, with D possibly called TRBD1 or TRBD2 (5 bases each). With 5 bases removed from V and 4 bases from J, the gap between germline ends came to 8 bases. Germline V gives CDR1 DFQATT, CDR2 SNEGSKA (reference sequence). This CDR3 region has 11 residues. The CDR3 DNA reads as TGCAGTGCTCCCGGGACAGAGACCCAGTACTTC. Protein: CSAPGTETQYF.

This clonotype was seen a handful of times. This sequence joins TRBV20-1 and TRBJ2-3; D remains unclear. Germline CDR1 and CDR2: DFQATT and SNEGSKA (reference sequence). The V gene lost 1 base and the J gene lost 0 bases, with 11 bases spanning the gap. This CDR3 is built from 15 residues. The CDR3 bases are TGCAGTGCTAGAGCCGAGTCGGCTAGCACAGATACGCAGTATTTT. Amino acids: CSARAESASTDTQYF.

The rearrangement uses TRBV19 and TRBJ2-2; D is possibly TRBD1 (5 bases). The CDR3 is 14 residues long. Germline V gene data show CDR1 as LNHDA and CDR2 as SQIVND (reference sequence). The V end lost 9 bases, the J end lost 4 bases, and 15 bases lay between the germline ends. The DNA of the CDR3 is TGTGCCAGCCAGGGAACAGTTACCACCGGGGAGCTGTTTTTT. This encodes CASQGTVTTGELFF.

There are a few counts of this clonotype. The rearrangement joins TRBV6-1 to TRBJ1-1; D unclear. The CDR3 sequence is 16 residues long. V lost 5 bases and J lost 1, with 17 bases in between. In germline, CDR1 is MNHNS, CDR2 SASEGT. CDR3 in amino acids: CASSYSFWVWNTEAFF. CDR3 nucleotides: TGTGCCAGCAGTTATTCATTTTGGGTATGGAACACTGAAGCTTTCTTT.

The chain's CDR3 is CSARIAGAGSNQPQHF. The CDR3 bases are TGCAGTGCTAGGATAGCGGGGGCAGGGAGCAATCAGCCCCAGCATTTT. The chain combines TRBV20-1 with TRBJ1-5, with D tentatively TRBD1 (6 bases). This CDR3 is 16 amino acids long. Trimming took off 3 bases at V and 1 base at J, with 16 bases between the two ends. The V gene's germline CDR1 is DFQATT and CDR2 SNEGSKA (reference sequence).